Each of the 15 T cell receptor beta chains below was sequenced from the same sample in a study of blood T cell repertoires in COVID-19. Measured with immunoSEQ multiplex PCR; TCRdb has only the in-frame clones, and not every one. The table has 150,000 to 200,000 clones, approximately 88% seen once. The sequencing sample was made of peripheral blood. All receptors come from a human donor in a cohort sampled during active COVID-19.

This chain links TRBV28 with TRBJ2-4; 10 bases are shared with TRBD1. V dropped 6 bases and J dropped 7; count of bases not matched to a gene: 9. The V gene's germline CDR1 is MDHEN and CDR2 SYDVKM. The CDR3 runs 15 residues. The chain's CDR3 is CASSPPGQGWNIQYF. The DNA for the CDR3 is TGTGCCAGCAGCCCTCCGGGACAGGGGTGGAACATTCAGTACTTC.

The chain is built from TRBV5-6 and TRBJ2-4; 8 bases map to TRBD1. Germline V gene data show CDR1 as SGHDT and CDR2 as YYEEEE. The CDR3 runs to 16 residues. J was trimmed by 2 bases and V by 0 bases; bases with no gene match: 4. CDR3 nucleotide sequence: TGTGCCAGCAGCTTGGGTGGACAGGGTACCAAAAACATTCAGTACTTC. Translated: CASSLGGQGTKNIQYF.

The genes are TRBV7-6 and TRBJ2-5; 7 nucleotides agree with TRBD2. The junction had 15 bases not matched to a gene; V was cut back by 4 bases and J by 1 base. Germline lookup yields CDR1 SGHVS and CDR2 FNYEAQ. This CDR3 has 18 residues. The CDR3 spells CASSSPQGGLTGQETQYF. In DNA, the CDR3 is TGTGCCAGCAGCTCCCCTCAGGGAGGGCTAACGGGCCAAGAGACCCAGTACTTC.

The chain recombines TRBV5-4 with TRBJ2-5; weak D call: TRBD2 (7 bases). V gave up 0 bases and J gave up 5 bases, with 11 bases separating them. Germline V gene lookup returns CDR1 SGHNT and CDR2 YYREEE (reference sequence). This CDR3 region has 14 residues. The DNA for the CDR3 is TGTGCCAGCAGCTTGGTCGGGGGGCGCGAGACCCAGTACTTC. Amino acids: CASSLVGGRETQYF. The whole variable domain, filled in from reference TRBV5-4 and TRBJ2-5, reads ETGVTQSPTHLIKTRGQQVTLRCSSQSGHNTVSWYQQALGQGPQFIFQYYREEENGRGNFPPRFSGLQFPNYSSELNVNALELDDSALYLCASSLVGGRETQYFGPGTRLLVL.

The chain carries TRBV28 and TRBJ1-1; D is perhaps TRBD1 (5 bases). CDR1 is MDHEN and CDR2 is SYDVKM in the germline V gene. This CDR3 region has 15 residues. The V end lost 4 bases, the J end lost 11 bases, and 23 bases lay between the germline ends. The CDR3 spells CASSYRSKGPREAFF. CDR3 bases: TGTGCCAGCAGTTACCGATCCAAGGGGCCCCGAGAGGCTTTCTTT.

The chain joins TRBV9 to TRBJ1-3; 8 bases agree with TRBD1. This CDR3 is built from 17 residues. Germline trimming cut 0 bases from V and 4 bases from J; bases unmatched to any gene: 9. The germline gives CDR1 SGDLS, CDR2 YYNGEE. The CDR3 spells CASSVAGQGFAGNTIYF. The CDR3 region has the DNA TGTGCCAGCAGCGTAGCCGGACAGGGCTTCGCCGGAAACACCATATATTTT. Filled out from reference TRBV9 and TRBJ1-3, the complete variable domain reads DSGVTQTPKHLITATGQRVTLRCSPRSGDLSVYWYQQSLDQGLQFLIQYYNGEERAKGNILERFSAQQFPDLHSELNLSSLELGDSALYFCASSVAGQGFAGNTIYFGEGSWLTVV.

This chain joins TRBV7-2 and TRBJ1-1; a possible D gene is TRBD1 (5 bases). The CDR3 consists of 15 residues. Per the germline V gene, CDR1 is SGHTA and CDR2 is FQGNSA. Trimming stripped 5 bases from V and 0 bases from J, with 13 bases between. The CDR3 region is CASSPLGQMNTEAFF. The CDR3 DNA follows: TGTGCCAGCAGCCCACTCGGACAAATGAACACTGAAGCTTTCTTT.

The CDR3 DNA reads TGTGCCAGCAGCTTAGCGGGGGGGACGAACACCGGGGAGCTGTTTTTT. This sequence encodes CASSLAGGTNTGELFF. The chain recombines TRBV7-8 with TRBJ2-2; 7 bases line up with TRBD2. The V gene end was trimmed by 0 bases and the J gene end by 0 bases; junction bases not matched to a gene: 1. Germline V gene data show CDR1 as SGHVS and CDR2 as FQNEAQ. The CDR3 totals 16 residues.

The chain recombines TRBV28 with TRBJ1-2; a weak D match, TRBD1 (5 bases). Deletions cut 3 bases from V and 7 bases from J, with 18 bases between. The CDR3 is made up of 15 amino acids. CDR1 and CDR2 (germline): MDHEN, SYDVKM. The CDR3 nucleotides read TGTGCCAGCAGTTTCGTGGCGAGCAGGGATGGTGGCTACACCTTC. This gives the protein CASSFVASRDGGYTF.

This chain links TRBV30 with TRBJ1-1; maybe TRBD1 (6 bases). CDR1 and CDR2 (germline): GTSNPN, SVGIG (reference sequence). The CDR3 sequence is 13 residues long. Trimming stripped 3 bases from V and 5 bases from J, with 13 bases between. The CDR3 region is CAWRRNDRTEAFF. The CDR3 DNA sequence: TGTGCCTGGAGAAGAAACGACAGGACTGAAGCTTTCTTT.

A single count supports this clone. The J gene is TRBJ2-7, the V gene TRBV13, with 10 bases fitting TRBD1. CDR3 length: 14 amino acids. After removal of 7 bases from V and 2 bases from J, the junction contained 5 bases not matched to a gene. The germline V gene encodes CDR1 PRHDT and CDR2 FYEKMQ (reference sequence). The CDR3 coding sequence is TGTGCCAGCACCGGGACAGGGGTTCCCTACGAGCAGTACTTC. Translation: CASTGTGVPYEQYF.

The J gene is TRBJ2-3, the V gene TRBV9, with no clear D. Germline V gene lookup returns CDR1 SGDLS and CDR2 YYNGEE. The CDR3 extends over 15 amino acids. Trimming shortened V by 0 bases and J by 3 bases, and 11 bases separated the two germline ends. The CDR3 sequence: CASSVASQETDTQYF. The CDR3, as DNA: TGTGCCAGCAGCGTAGCGTCTCAGGAAACAGATACGCAGTATTTT. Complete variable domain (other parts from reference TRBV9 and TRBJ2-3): DSGVTQTPKHLITATGQRVTLRCSPRSGDLSVYWYQQSLDQGLQFLIQYYNGEERAKGNILERFSAQQFPDLHSELNLSSLELGDSALYFCASSVASQETDTQYFGPGTRLTVL.

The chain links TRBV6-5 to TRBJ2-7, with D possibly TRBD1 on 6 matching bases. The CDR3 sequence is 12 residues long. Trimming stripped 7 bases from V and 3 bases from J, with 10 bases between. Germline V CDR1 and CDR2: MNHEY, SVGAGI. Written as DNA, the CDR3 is TGTGCCAGCACTGCGGACAGCTACGAGCAGTACTTC. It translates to CASTADSYEQYF.

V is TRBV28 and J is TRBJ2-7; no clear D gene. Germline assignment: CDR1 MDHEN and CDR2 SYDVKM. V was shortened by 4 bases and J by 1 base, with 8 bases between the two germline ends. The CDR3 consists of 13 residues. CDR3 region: CASSSPVSYEQYF. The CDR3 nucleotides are TGTGCCAGCAGTTCCCCGGTTTCCTACGAGCAGTACTTC.

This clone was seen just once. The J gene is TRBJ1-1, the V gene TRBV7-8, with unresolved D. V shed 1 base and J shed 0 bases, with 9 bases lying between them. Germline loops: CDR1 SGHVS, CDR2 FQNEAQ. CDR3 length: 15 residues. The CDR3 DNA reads TGTGCCAGCAGCTTAGGGACGGGGATGAACACTGAAGCTTTCTTT. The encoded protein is CASSLGTGMNTEAFF.